This T cell receptor beta chain was identified in a study of cytomegalovirus exposure and HLA in healthy donors. The overall study: A previous analysis identified around 120 million unique TCR beta sequences derived from 180 million or so T cells.

This CDR3 comprises 16 residues. Germline assignment: CDR1 WNHNN and CDR2 SYGVQD (reference sequence). Trimming stripped 11 bases from V and 5 bases from J, with 24 bases between. PCR primers comprised 60 Vbeta and 13 Jbeta primers. Some clones are missing from TCRdb's copy, which holds only in-frame ones; the method was immunoSEQ multiplex PCR. The sample holds just under 95,000 clones; 81% are singletons and the top ten take 10% to 13%. About this clone: What it binds is not known.

Study-wide findings and caveats: Listed as cytomegalovirus-associated were 150 to 200 TCR beta chains. Clonal expansion, a later analysis showed, was greater in HLA-associated TCR beta chains than in equally common others. More than 15,000 TCR beta sequences were associated with HLA alleles at 0.05 false discovery rate in a later analysis.

The chain links TRBV10-1 to TRBJ2-2; perhaps TRBD1 as D (5 bases). This receptor was identified in a human donor in good health. The sequencing sample was made of PBMCs. The CDR3 reads CAATLMKQASTGELFF. The CDR3 nucleotides read TGCGCCGCCACCCTAATGAAACAGGCGTCTACCGGGGAGCTGTTTTTT.